A selection of T cell receptor beta chains follows, all from one sample in a study of blood T cells in healthy people across ages. A single record per CDR3 protein comes from TCRdb applying MiXCR to the 5' RACE reads. Of 2 million or so distinct CDR3 sequences detected, roughly 49% appear once; the ten largest clones hold about 2.1%. Sequenced input: blood. The receptors here all came from a woman between 40 and 50 years old in good health. CDR3s include the opening cysteine and the closing phenylalanine or tryptophan. D genes are given only for firm matches. Rows may omit the clone size; those that give it use once, few, many or a size class.

V gene	J gene	clone size	D gene	CDR3 DNA	CDR3 protein
TRBV6-2/TRBV6-3	TRBJ1-2	NA	NA	TGTGCCAGCAGTTCTAAAGGGGTCTATGGCTACACCTTC	CASSSKGVYGYTF
TRBV10-3	TRBJ2-3	NA	TRBD2	TGTGCCATCAGTGCTAGCGGGGGACCAGATACGCAGTATTTT	CAISASGGPDTQYF
TRBV7-9	TRBJ2-4	few	TRBD1	TGTGCCAGCAGCTTAGGACAGGGGAGGCCCTTGGCCAAAAACATTCAGTACTTC	CASSLGQGRPLAKNIQYF
TRBV27	TRBJ1-2	NA	NA	TGTGCCAGCAGTTTGAGTAGACAGAACTATGGCTACACCTTC	CASSLSRQNYGYTF
TRBV4-2	TRBJ2-3	NA	NA	TGTGCCAGCAGCCAAACAGACCCAGCCTCAGATACGCAGTATTTT	CASSQTDPASDTQYF
TRBV7-8	TRBJ2-5	once	TRBD2	TGTGCCAGCAGCGGCGTGCTAGCGGGGGAGACCCAGTACTTC	CASSGVLAGETQYF
TRBV29-1	TRBJ2-1	many	NA	TGCAGCGTTGAGCAGGGCAACTACAATGAGCAGTTCTTC	CSVEQGNYNEQFF
TRBV5-1	TRBJ2-3	once	TRBD2	TGCGCCAGCAGCTTGAGGACTAGCGGGGGGAGATTTGCAGATACGCAGTATTTT	CASSLRTSGGRFADTQYF
TRBV6-6	TRBJ1-2	NA	TRBD1	TGTGCCAGCAGTTCAACCGGGACAGGGATGTATGGCTACACCTTC	CASSSTGTGMYGYTF
TRBV20-1	TRBJ2-7	NA	NA	TGCAGTGCGGGGGGGGGGCGGGCCAGCTCCTACGAGCAGTACTTC	CSAGGGRASSYEQYF
TRBV6-5	TRBJ2-5	NA	NA	TGTGCCAGCAGTTACTCGTCACTTGGGACCCAGTACTTC	CASSYSSLGTQYF
TRBV6-1	TRBJ2-1	NA	TRBD2	TGTGCCAGCAGTGGTTTAGCGGGGCTAGGCGACAATAAGCAGTTCTTC	CASSGLAGLGDNKQFF
TRBV20-1	TRBJ2-7	NA	TRBD2	TGCAGTGGTAGGACTAGCGGGTACACCTACGAGCAGTACTTC	CSGRTSGYTYEQYF
TRBV12-3/TRBV12-4	TRBJ2-4	NA	NA	TGTGCCAGCAGCCCGCCCGGGGGGCTAGCCAAAAACATTCAGTACTTC	CASSPPGGLAKNIQYF
TRBV20-1	TRBJ1-5	few	TRBD1	TGCAGTGCTGCAGGGGGCGGAAATCAGCCCCAGCATTTT	CSAAGGGNQPQHF
TRBV25-1	TRBJ2-3	few	NA	TGTGCCAGCAGTGAAGGACCCACGCACACAGATACGCAGTATTTT	CASSEGPTHTDTQYF
TRBV28	TRBJ1-1	NA	NA	TGTGCCAGCAGTTTCTCTGGTTCATCTGAAGCTTTCTTT	CASSFSGSSEAFF
TRBV20-1	TRBJ1-2	few	NA	TGCAGTGCCCACTCCGGCGGAACCTATGGCTACACCTTC	CSAHSGGTYGYTF
TRBV12-3/TRBV12-4	TRBJ2-3	few	TRBD2	TGTGCCAGCAGTCCCGGGAGGCGGGAAGATACGCAGTATTTT	CASSPGRREDTQYF
TRBV28	TRBJ2-4	NA	NA	TGTGCCAGCAGTCCGCGTGGCAGTGGCAAAAACATTCAGTACTTC	CASSPRGSGKNIQYF
TRBV28	TRBJ1-1	NA	NA	TGTGCCAGCGTAAAGGGACCGGGCCCTGAAGCTTTCTTT	CASVKGPGPEAFF